This is a list of T cell receptor beta chains from one sample in a study of patients and donors after allogeneic stem cell transplantation. TCRdb re-called the RT-PCR reads through MiXCR, storing one row per CDR3 protein. In the table there are 100,000 to 120,000 distinct CDR3 sequences, approximately 40% of which are singletons. The sample was blood, either unsorted or a sorted T cell fraction (not recorded which). These receptors came from a human donor who was either an allogeneic HSCT recipient or a stem cell or donor lymphocyte infusion donor (not recorded which). It is not recorded whose cells these are; they may come from a transplant donor. Each CDR3 is given with its conserved first and last residue. Fields, in order: V gene, J gene, CDR3 protein.

>TRBV6-6|TRBJ2-1
CASSYGGRAHNEQFF
>TRBV5-1|TRBJ2-1
CASSLPSGNEQFF
>TRBV29-1|TRBJ1-1
CSAKSTENTEAFF
>TRBV7-9|TRBJ1-2
CASSETQGERNGYTF
>TRBV12-3/TRBV12-4|TRBJ2-1
CASGIWGRALFF
>TRBV12-3/TRBV12-4|TRBJ2-1
CASRVRSLELGEQFF
>TRBV12-3/TRBV12-4|TRBJ2-5
CASRGQQGRGQYF
>TRBV29-1|TRBJ2-1
CSVEAGRAYNEQFF
>TRBV7-8|TRBJ2-3
CASSPGLTDTQYF
>TRBV4-3|TRBJ2-1
CASSQDGSYEQFF
>TRBV20-1|TRBJ1-2
CSARDRTGGAGYTF
>TRBV20-1|TRBJ2-2
CSAPRSTGELFF
>TRBV5-1|TRBJ1-4
CASSGGGSEKLFF
>TRBV7-9|TRBJ1-1
CASSFSQGHYEAFF
>TRBV6-5|TRBJ2-1
CASKRNNEQFF
>TRBV24-1|TRBJ2-3
CATSDYRTGPTQYF
>TRBV12-3/TRBV12-4|TRBJ2-4
CASSGEDKNIQYF
>TRBV4-2|TRBJ2-3
CASSQDGIWIDYTQYF
>TRBV18|TRBJ1-1
CASSPYLGGVNTEAFF
>TRBV27|TRBJ1-6
CASSLEVGFGSPLHF
>TRBV24-1|TRBJ2-1
CATQDRGRGNEQFF
>TRBV6-1|TRBJ2-5
CASLLETQYF
>TRBV7-2|TRBJ2-3
CASSLSPPGTQYF
>TRBV3-1|TRBJ1-1
CASSQDPAGGHTEAFF
>TRBV29-1|TRBJ2-7
CSVALTGGEQYF
>TRBV7-2|TRBJ1-1
CASSSQGGRNTEAFF
>TRBV6-6|TRBJ1-5
CASRREEGNQPQHF
>TRBV7-3|TRBJ2-2
CASSLTGRTGELFF
>TRBV20-1|TRBJ1-5
CSARKTLGQPQHF
>TRBV12-3/TRBV12-4|TRBJ2-1
CASSQLAGGPNEQFF
>TRBV5-6|TRBJ2-3
CASSLDATLAGVTDTQYF
>TRBV5-1|TRBJ2-3
CASSLTVFTDTQYF
>TRBV12-3/TRBV12-4|TRBJ2-1
CASLTTRLYNEQFF
>TRBV4-3|TRBJ2-3
CASSPRLAGPPDTQYF
>TRBV4-1|TRBJ2-7
CASSQAATYEQYF
>TRBV4-3|TRBJ2-7
CASSQEASGEYEQYF
>TRBV7-2|TRBJ1-6
CASSLLISYNSPLHF
>TRBV5-1|TRBJ2-3
CASSGLPGRIKEDTQYF
>TRBV27|TRBJ2-7
CASSLQGARYEQYF
>TRBV24-1|TRBJ2-5
CATSDLGRGRQETQYF
>TRBV4-2|TRBJ2-7
CASSQEVMNADYEQYF
>TRBV5-5|TRBJ1-6
CASNQKGWDSPLHF
>TRBV4-3|TRBJ2-3
CASSPLGRTDTQYF
>TRBV29-1|TRBJ2-3
CSVEKAQGTMQYF
>TRBV7-2|TRBJ1-2
CASSLVRVGYGYTF
>TRBV9|TRBJ2-6
CASSRGLAGFSGANVLTF
>TRBV24-1|TRBJ2-3
CATSDTRDTQYF
>TRBV7-2|TRBJ1-4
CASSLENEKLFF
>TRBV7-2|TRBJ2-6
CASSLESAGANVLTF
>TRBV15|TRBJ2-4
CATGDRKNIQYF
>TRBV20-1|TRBJ1-1
CSARDRGVVNTEAFF
>TRBV2|TRBJ2-1
CASSPDQYNEQFF
>TRBV12-3/TRBV12-4|TRBJ2-1
CASSQLAGDREQFF
>TRBV28|TRBJ2-7
CASSQGLAGEQYF
>TRBV5-6|TRBJ2-3
CASSPPPRTGTDTQYF